This TCR beta chain was retrieved from a study of shared clonotypes between healthy human individuals. Study results and caveats: The donor pool, a small one, limited the genetic and exposure-history diversity represented. Although depth was large, rarefaction showed that sequencing of the sorted subsets was incomplete.

The V gene end was trimmed by 2 bases and the J gene end by 4 bases; junction bases not matched to a gene: 10. This CDR3 has 18 residues. Sequencing used immunoSEQ multiplex PCR; TCRdb keeps in-frame clones, though not all of them. The table lists about 2.4 million clones, over 85% of them singletons, with 0.36% in the top ten. With regard to this clone: Its antigen remains unidentified.

Sequencing input: naive CD4+ T cells from PBMCs. As to subset: CD45RA+ positively selected. This clonotype was obtained from a man younger than 35 in good health. Some clones in this sample may be carry-over from other donors' samples. The genes are TRBV5-3 and TRBJ1-5; 12 positions match TRBD1. TRBV5-3 is an ORF; its function is uncertain. CDR3 amino acids: CARSFPGQGALRNQPQHF. The CDR3 DNA follows: TGTGCCAGAAGCTTTCCGGGACAGGGGGCCCTTCGAAATCAGCCCCAGCATTTT.